Listed here are 31 T cell receptor beta chains from one sample, sequenced in a study of Ad26.COV2.S vaccination and SARS-CoV-2 variants. Assay used: immunoSEQ multiplex PCR; TCRdb lists only in-frame clones, some missing. In the table there are about 350,000 clones, roughly 85% of which are singletons. Treatment meaning: over 15 received Ad26.COV2.S at low or high dose, single or two shots; about 5 received placebo; per-sample allocation not given. Sampling occurred on day 63 after the first vaccine or placebo injection. Sequenced material: peripheral blood, taken in a trial of Ad26.COV2.S vaccine versus placebo. The source of these receptors is a person between 18 and 60 years old who received the Ad26.COV2.S COVID-19 vaccine or a placebo.

The genes are TRBV6-5 and TRBJ1-3, with unresolved D. This CDR3 region has 15 residues. Germline V gene sequence: CDR1 MNHEY, CDR2 SVGAGI. Trimming removed 6 bases at V and 4 bases at J, with 16 bases between. In DNA, the CDR3 is TGTGCCAGCAGACCGTACCCTATTGCAGGAAACACCATATATTTT. Translated, it gives CASRPYPIAGNTIYF.

This sequence joins TRBV27 and TRBJ1-4; D is unclear. The germline V gene encodes CDR1 MNHEY and CDR2 SMNVEV (reference sequence). The length of the CDR3 is 13 residues. V lost 5 bases and J 7 bases, leaving 11 bases between the germline ends. In DNA form, the CDR3 reads TGTGCCAGCAGTCTCCTCCTCACTGAAAAACTGTTTTTT. It is translated as CASSLLLTEKLFF.

The gene calls are TRBV3-1 (or the pseudogene TRBV3-2) and TRBJ2-3; D is possibly TRBD2 (6 bases). Per germline, CDR1 LGHDT and CDR2 YNNKEL (reference sequence). This CDR3 is 15 amino acids long. Trimming took off 4 bases at V and 1 base at J, with 12 bases between the two ends. The CDR3 DNA is TGTGCCAGCAGCCTGGGGGGTCTGGGCACAGATACGCAGTATTTT. Protein: CASSLGGLGTDTQYF.

V usage is TRBV29-1 and J usage is TRBJ2-7; TRBD1 matches at 10 bases. J lost 5 bases, V lost 7 bases, and 8 bases had no gene match. The CDR3 is 13 residues long. Germline lookup yields CDR1 SQVTM and CDR2 ANQGSEA. The CDR3, as DNA: TGCAGCGCCGCCCGGGACAGGGGCGACGAGCAGTACTTC. Its translation: CSAARDRGDEQYF.

The rearrangement joins TRBV2 to TRBJ2-3; D not certain. There are 14 residues in the CDR3. From germline, CDR1 is SNHLY and CDR2 FYNNEI. V lost 7 bases, J lost 0 bases, and 11 bases lay in between. The CDR3 DNA follows: TGTGCCAGCATCGCGCAGCCTAGCACAGATACGCAGTATTTT. Amino acids: CASIAQPSTDTQYF.

This chain's CDR3 is CASSFGTGVYNEQFF. Written as DNA, the CDR3 is TGTGCCAGCAGCTTCGGGACAGGGGTTTACAATGAGCAGTTCTTC. The rearrangement links TRBV7-8 to TRBJ2-1; 10 bases are a match to TRBD1. Germline V CDR1 and CDR2: SGHVS, FQNEAQ. The CDR3 loop spans 15 amino acids. Losses at the gene ends were 3 bases for V and 4 bases for J; bases not matched to a gene: 3.

This chain joins TRBV5-4 and TRBJ2-1; TRBD2 matches 7 bases. V lost 4 bases and J lost 5; bases outside the gene matches: 18. This CDR3 spans 18 amino acids. CDR1 is SGHNT and CDR2 is YYREEE in the germline V gene (reference sequence). The DNA for the CDR3 is TGTGCCAGCAGCCCCCGCGGGGGAGGGCCTCAGACAAACAATGAGCAGTTCTTC. Amino acid sequence: CASSPRGGGPQTNNEQFF.

On this clone: Other DNA sequences within the sample encode an identical CDR3. This sequence joins TRBV7-2 and TRBJ1-1, with D possibly matching TRBD1 (5 bases). The length of the CDR3 is 13 residues. Deletions cut 3 bases from V and 4 bases from J, with 9 bases between. Germline V gives CDR1 SGHTA, CDR2 FQGNSA. The CDR3 region is CASSFGGGTEAFF. Here the CDR3 DNA reads TGTGCCAGCAGCTTCGGGGGGGGCACTGAAGCTTTCTTT. Complete variable domain (other parts from reference TRBV7-2 and TRBJ1-1): GAGVSQSPSNKVTEKGKDVELRCDPISGHTALYWYRQSLGQGLEFLIYFQGNSAPDKSGLPSDRFSAERTGGSVSTLTIQRTQQEDSAVYLCASSFGGGTEAFFGQGTRLTVV.

The DNA for the CDR3 is TGTGCCAGCAGCTTAGGGGACAGTAATCAGCCCCAGCATTTT. This sequence encodes CASSLGDSNQPQHF. This chain joins TRBV7-9 and TRBJ1-5, with 7 bases fitting TRBD1. V lost 1 base and J lost 4; bases outside the gene matches: 1. The length of the CDR3 is 14 residues. CDR1 is SEHNR and CDR2 is FQNEAQ in the germline V gene (reference sequence).

CDR3 in amino acids: CASSYSAGRQEETQYF. CDR3 DNA: TGTGCCAGCAGTTACTCGGCAGGGAGGCAAGAAGAGACCCAGTACTTC. The V call is TRBV6-2 or TRBV6-3, the J call TRBJ2-5; D is possibly TRBD2 (6 bases). The germline CDR1 and CDR2 sequences are MNHEY and SVGEGT. There are 16 residues in the CDR3. V dropped 0 bases and J dropped 3 bases, with 14 bases sitting between them.

The chain uses TRBV7-9 and TRBJ2-7, with D possibly TRBD2 on 6 matching bases. Germline CDR1 reads SEHNR; CDR2 reads FQNEAQ (reference sequence). This CDR3 is built from 12 residues. Trimming took 5 bases from V and 3 from J, leaving 8 bases between them. In nucleotides, the CDR3 is TGTGCCAGCAGCCCGGGGGACTACGAGCAGTACTTC. It is translated as CASSPGDYEQYF. The variable domain in full, with the rest retrieved from reference TRBV7-9 and TRBJ2-7, is DTGVSQNPRHKITKRGQNVTFRCDPISEHNRLYWYRQTLGQGPEFLTYFQNEAQLEKSRLLSDRFSAERPKGSFSTLEIQRTEQGDSAMYLCASSPGDYEQYFGPGTRLTVT.

V usage is TRBV5-4 and J usage is TRBJ1-1; 7 bases are a match to TRBD1. The germline CDR1 and CDR2 sequences are SGHNT and YYREEE (reference sequence). Germline trimming cut 3 bases from V and 4 bases from J; bases unmatched to any gene: 12. The CDR3 covers 16 residues. The chain's CDR3 is CASSSGGFRESTEAFF. CDR3 coding DNA: TGTGCCAGCAGCTCAGGGGGGTTTCGGGAATCCACTGAAGCTTTCTTT.

The rearrangement joins TRBV19 to TRBJ1-6; a weak D match, TRBD1 (5 bases). The CDR3 totals 13 residues. Germline loops: CDR1 LNHDA, CDR2 SQIVND (reference sequence). The germline V and J ends were trimmed by 3 bases and 7 bases, with 7 bases remaining between them. CDR3 residues: CASSMRGNSPLHF. CDR3 bases: TGTGCCAGTAGTATGAGGGGAAATTCACCCCTCCACTTT.

The rearrangement uses TRBV2 and TRBJ2-7; the D gene is possibly TRBD1 (5 bases). This CDR3 has 14 amino acids. Germline V gene lookup returns CDR1 SNHLY and CDR2 FYNNEI. V was trimmed by 3 bases and J by 4 bases, leaving 13 bases between them. CDR3 nucleotide sequence: TGTGCCAGCAGTGACAGGGTAGTTATTTACGAGCAGTACTTC. Amino acids: CASSDRVVIYEQYF.

J is TRBJ2-7 and V is TRBV19; the match to TRBD1 covers 9 bases. V shed 6 bases, J shed 6 bases, and the junction held 9 bases outside the gene matches. Germline CDR1 and CDR2: LNHDA and SQIVND (reference sequence). There are 14 residues in the CDR3. The CDR3 region is CASRYRDRVGEQYF. The CDR3 bases are TGTGCCAGTAGATACCGGGACAGGGTGGGCGAGCAGTACTTC.

This clone was detected once. The CDR3 DNA reads as TGTGCCAGCAGCCCACCGGGCAGGACAGCAACTAATGAAAAACTGTTTTTT. It specifies CASSPPGRTATNEKLFF. The chain has TRBV7-9 and TRBJ1-4, with D possibly matching TRBD1 (6 bases). The CDR3 runs to 17 residues. Per the germline V gene, CDR1 is SEHNR and CDR2 is FQNEAQ (reference sequence). V lost 5 bases and J 0 bases, leaving 16 bases between the germline ends.

The chain uses TRBV10-3 and TRBJ1-2, with 9 positions matching TRBD1. The CDR3 loop spans 14 amino acids. Germline assignment: CDR1 ENHRY and CDR2 SYGVKD. V gave up 5 bases and J gave up 8 bases; unmatched junction bases: 9. The CDR3 loop reads CAISTRDRDGGYTF. The DNA for the CDR3 is TGTGCCATCAGTACCAGGGACAGGGATGGAGGCTACACCTTC.

This chain joins TRBV20-1 and TRBJ2-5, with 11 nucleotides matching TRBD1. Unmatched junction bases numbered 16, after V lost 3 bases and J lost 4 bases. Germline loops: CDR1 DFQATT, CDR2 SNEGSKA (reference sequence). This CDR3 spans 18 amino acids. The DNA of the CDR3 is TGCAGTGCTAGTAAGGCGTTACGGACAGGGGGCCAGAGAGAGACCCAGTACTTC. This sequence encodes CSASKALRTGGQRETQYF.

The genes are TRBV6-1 and TRBJ1-5, with 10 bases that match TRBD1. Looked up from germline, CDR1 is MNHNS and CDR2 is SASEGT. V trimming: 5 bases; J trimming: 6 bases; junction bases outside the gene matches: 10. CDR3 length equals 16 residues. CDR3 sequence reads: CASSKGDRGRFQPQHF. CDR3 DNA sequence: TGTGCCAGCAGTAAAGGAGACAGGGGGCGTTTTCAGCCCCAGCATTTT.

The sample holds one count of this clone. The V and J genes are TRBV5-6 and TRBJ2-7, with D unresolved. CDR1 is SGHDT, CDR2 YYEEEE, per germline. The germline V and J ends were trimmed by 5 bases and 6 bases, with 15 bases remaining between them. The CDR3 has 13 residues. The CDR3 here is CASRETSSREQYF. CDR3 nucleotides: TGTGCCAGCAGGGAAACAAGTAGTCGCGAGCAGTACTTC.

V gene TRBV29-1 combines with J gene TRBJ1-1; D call uncertain. Germline V gene sequence: CDR1 SQVTM, CDR2 ANQGSEA. Deletions cut 6 bases from V and 3 bases from J, with 8 bases between. The CDR3 is made up of 11 amino acids. The CDR3: CSVVGDTEAFF. Here the CDR3 DNA reads TGCAGCGTGGTCGGGGACACTGAAGCTTTCTTT.

The V and J genes are TRBV11-2 and TRBJ2-2, with D tentatively TRBD1 (6 bases). V was pared by 4 bases and J by 1 base, with 13 bases between. Looked up from germline, CDR1 is SGHAT and CDR2 is FQNNGV. CDR3 length equals 16 residues. In DNA form, the CDR3 reads TGTGCCAGCAGCTCGAAGACAGGAAAGAACACCGGGGAGCTGTTTTTT. Translated, it gives CASSSKTGKNTGELFF.

This clone has just a few counts. The rearrangement links TRBV3-1 (or the pseudogene TRBV3-2) to TRBJ2-7; the D is unclear. V was cut by 2 bases and J by 6 bases, with 5 bases left in between. Germline lookup yields CDR1 LGHDT and CDR2 YNNKEL (reference sequence). CDR3 length: 11 residues. The CDR3 nucleotides are TGTGCCAGCAGCCAATCTCGCGAGCAGTACTTC. Its protein product is CASSQSREQYF.

The chain is built from TRBV28 and TRBJ1-5, with 9 bases aligning to TRBD1. V lost 6 bases, J lost 6 bases, and 6 bases stayed unmatched. Germline CDR1 is MDHEN and CDR2 is SYDVKM. The CDR3 runs 14 residues. CDR3 DNA: TGTGCCAGCAGCCCCACAGGGGGCTTTCAGCCCCAGCATTTT. Translating gives CASSPTGGFQPQHF.

The V and J genes are TRBV30 and TRBJ1-1, with no clear D. The germline V and J ends were trimmed by 5 bases and 1 base, with 5 bases remaining between them. Per germline, CDR1 GTSNPN and CDR2 SVGIG (reference sequence). CDR3 length: 11 amino acids. The CDR3 sequence: CAWEKNTEAFF. CDR3 DNA: TGTGCCTGGGAAAAGAACACTGAAGCTTTCTTT.

The chain is built from TRBV18 and TRBJ2-2; no reliable D call. Germline CDR1 is KGHSH and CDR2 is LQKENI. V lost 1 base and J lost 4, with 7 bases in between. The CDR3 is 14 residues long. The CDR3 nucleotides are TGTGCCAGCTCACCACAGGACGTCACCGGGGAGCTGTTTTTT. Translation gives CASSPQDVTGELFF.

The rearrangement joins TRBV2 to TRBJ2-2; weak D call: TRBD2 (5 bases). V was clipped by 4 bases and J by 1 base, with 7 bases between them. CDR1 is SNHLY, CDR2 FYNNEI, per germline. This CDR3 region has 14 residues. The CDR3 region has the DNA TGTGCCAGCAGTGTAGCGAGGAACACCGGGGAGCTGTTTTTT. Its protein product is CASSVARNTGELFF.

The rearrangement uses TRBV14 and TRBJ2-5; 9 nucleotides match TRBD1. Unmatched junction bases numbered 7, after V lost 3 bases and J lost 5 bases. Germline V lookup: CDR1 SGHDN, CDR2 FVKESK. The CDR3 has 15 amino acids. CDR3 bases: TGTGCCAGCAGCCACATAACAGGGGGCTTTGAGACCCAGTACTTC. It yields the protein CASSHITGGFETQYF.

This clone was observed a handful of times. The chain joins TRBV5-1 to TRBJ1-4; 7 nucleotides match TRBD1. The CDR3 has 15 residues. V lost 4 bases and J lost 0; bases outside the gene matches: 3. Germline assignment: CDR1 SGHRS and CDR2 YFSETQ. CDR3 in DNA: TGCGCCAGCAGCGGGACAGATGCAACTAATGAAAAACTGTTTTTT. It yields the protein CASSGTDATNEKLFF.

The chain recombines TRBV10-1 with TRBJ1-5; D is uncertain. Germline lookup yields CDR1 WNHNN and CDR2 SYGVQD (reference sequence). Trimming shortened V by 4 bases and J by 10 bases, and 14 bases separated the two germline ends. This CDR3 has 13 residues. CDR3 DNA: TGCGCCAGCAGTGCCAGAGCCTCGACCCCCCAGCATTTT. Its protein is CASSARASTPQHF.

This sequence joins TRBV19 and TRBJ2-7; 12 bases are a match to TRBD1. The germline V gene encodes CDR1 LNHDA and CDR2 SQIVND (reference sequence). CDR3 length equals 15 residues. V shed 3 bases and J 7 bases; nucleotides not matched to a gene: 7. CDR3 nucleotide sequence: TGTGCCAGTAGTATCGTGGGGACAGGGGGCGTGGAGCAGTACTTC. Protein product: CASSIVGTGGVEQYF.